This T cell receptor (beta chain) was sequenced in a study of CD8 T cells in Susac syndrome. Negative isolation was used for CD8+ and CD4+ T cells and FACS enrichment for TEMRA cells. It was with random hexamers that 0.5 to 1 ug RNA was reverse transcribed. TCRdb ran MiXCR on the immunoSEQ multiplex PCR reads and lists one entry per CDR3 protein. Here the sample spans about 140,000 distinct CDR3 sequences, 85% to 95% being singletons. The sample taken for sequencing was CD4+ T cells from PBMCs. This TCR came from a human donor with Susac syndrome.

CDR3 coding DNA: TGTGCCAGTAGTACGAATCCCGGGACTAGCGAGACCCAGTACTTC. Translating it yields CASSTNPGTSETQYF. The chain uses TRBV19 and TRBJ2-5, with 9 positions matching TRBD2. J was trimmed by 5 bases and V by 4 bases; bases with no gene match: 8. The CDR3 spans 15 residues. Germline V gene lookup returns CDR1 LNHDA and CDR2 SQIVND (reference sequence).